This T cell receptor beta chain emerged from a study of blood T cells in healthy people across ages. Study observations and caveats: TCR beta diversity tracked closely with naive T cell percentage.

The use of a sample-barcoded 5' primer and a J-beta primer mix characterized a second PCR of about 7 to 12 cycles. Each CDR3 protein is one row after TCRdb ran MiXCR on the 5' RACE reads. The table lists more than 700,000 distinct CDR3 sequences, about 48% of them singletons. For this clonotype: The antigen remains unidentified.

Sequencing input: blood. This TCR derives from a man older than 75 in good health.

The CDR3 reads CSVEVGWAGLYEQYF. CDR3 bases: TGCAGCGTTGAAGTGGGGTGGGCGGGCCTTTACGAGCAGTACTTC. This chain joins TRBV29-1 and TRBJ2-7; TRBD2 is a possible D gene (5 bases). Germline CDR1 reads SQVTM; CDR2 reads ANQGSEA. This CDR3 comprises 15 residues. V lost 1 base and J 4 bases, leaving 17 bases between the germline ends.